The 7 T cell receptor beta chains listed next were all sequenced from one sample in a study of CD8+ T cells in alopecia areata. RNA extraction was followed by reverse transcription into cDNA, which acted as the sequencing template. The table came from immunoSEQ multiplex PCR; TCRdb's copy has only in-frame clones and leaves some out. In the table there are about 140,000 clones, 55% of which are singletons. Sequenced sample: CD4+ T cells sorted from blood. Receptors originate from a human donor in good health.

V usage is TRBV10-2 and J usage is TRBJ1-1; D is possibly TRBD1 (5 bases). V lost 3 bases and J lost 8, with 16 bases in between. Germline V lookup: CDR1 WSHSY, CDR2 SAAADI. This CDR3 is 14 amino acids long. CDR3 DNA sequence: TGCGCCAGCAGTGAACGCAGGGATTATGTGGAAGCTTTCTTT. This translates into CASSERRDYVEAFF.

This chain uses TRBV10-3 with TRBJ2-7; 8 positions match TRBD2. CDR1 is ENHRY, CDR2 SYGVKD, per germline. This CDR3 contains 16 residues. V shed 3 bases and J 2 bases; nucleotides not matched to a gene: 9. This CDR3 is CAISDITSGPTYEQYF. CDR3 nucleotide sequence: TGTGCCATCAGTGACATAACTAGCGGACCTACCTACGAGCAGTACTTC.

This clone was seen a few times. V usage is TRBV30 and J usage is TRBJ2-2, with TRBD1 matching 9 bases. From germline, CDR1 is GTSNPN and CDR2 SVGIG (reference sequence). There are 14 residues in the CDR3. V lost 2 bases to trimming and J lost 7 bases; unmatched junction nucleotides: 5. The DNA for the CDR3 is TGTGCCTGGAGTAGGACAGGGGTTATCGGGGAGCTGTTTTTT. Its translation is CAWSRTGVIGELFF.

The V and J genes are TRBV7-2 and TRBJ2-4; possibly TRBD2 for D (7 bases). V dropped 5 bases and J dropped 8 bases, with 19 bases sitting between them. The CDR3 length is 15 residues. Germline CDR1 is SGHTA and CDR2 is FQGNSA. The CDR3 reads CASSPGGPRRDIQYF. The CDR3 nucleotides read TGTGCCAGCAGCCCCGGGGGGCCTCGGCGTGACATTCAGTACTTC.

The genes are TRBV5-1 and TRBJ1-1; D gene unclear. V was cut by 4 bases and J by 1 base, with 14 bases left in between. The CDR3 extends over 15 amino acids. Looked up from germline, CDR1 is SGHRS and CDR2 is YFSETQ. The DNA of the CDR3 is TGCGCCAGCAGCCTACAACAGCGAACGAACACTGAAGCTTTCTTT. Protein product: CASSLQQRTNTEAFF.

The chain is built from TRBV29-1 and TRBJ2-5, with D tentatively TRBD1 (5 bases). The CDR3 has 12 residues. Germline V CDR1 and CDR2: SQVTM, ANQGSEA. V lost 6 bases and J 0 bases, leaving 8 bases between the germline ends. CDR3 sequence reads: CSVQQDQETQYF. The CDR3 coding sequence is TGCAGCGTCCAACAGGACCAAGAGACCCAGTACTTC.

Only a few counts were recorded for this clone. This chain uses TRBV30 with TRBJ1-5; 7 bases map to TRBD1. The germline CDR1 and CDR2 sequences are GTSNPN and SVGIG (reference sequence). The CDR3 contains 13 residues. With V trimmed by 1 base and J by 7 bases, 4 bases remained unmatched. CDR3 bases: TGTGCCTGGAGTGCTACAGGGGAGCAGCCCCAGCATTTT. Its translation: CAWSATGEQPQHF.